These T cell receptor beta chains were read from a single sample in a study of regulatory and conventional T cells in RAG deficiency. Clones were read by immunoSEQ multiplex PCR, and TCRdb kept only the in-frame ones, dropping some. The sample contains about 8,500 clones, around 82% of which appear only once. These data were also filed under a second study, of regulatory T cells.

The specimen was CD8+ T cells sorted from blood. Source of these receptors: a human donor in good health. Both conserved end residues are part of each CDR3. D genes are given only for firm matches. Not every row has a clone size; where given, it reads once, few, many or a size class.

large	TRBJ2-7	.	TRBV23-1	TGCGCCAGCAGTCAACCGGGCACCGTCAGGAGCGAGCAGTACTTC	CASSQPGTVRSEQYF
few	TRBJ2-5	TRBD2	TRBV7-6	TGTGCCAGCAGCTATGCGGGACTAGCTTCCCAGTACTTC	CASSYAGLASQYF
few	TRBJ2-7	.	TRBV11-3	TGTGCCAGCAGCTTGACAGCATCCTACGAGCAGTACTTC	CASSLTASYEQYF
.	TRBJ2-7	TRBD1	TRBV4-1	TGCGCCAGCAGCCCTCAGGGGGAAACTACGAGTGAGCAGTACTTC	CASSPQGETTSEQYF
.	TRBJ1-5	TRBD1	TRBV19	TGTGCCAGTAGTATTCTTTTACAGGGGGCAAATCAGCCCCAGCATTTT	CASSILLQGANQPQHF
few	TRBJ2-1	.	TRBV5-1	TGCGCCAGCAGCTTGTGGCTAGCCAACGCCGATGAGCAGTTCTTC	CASSLWLANADEQFF
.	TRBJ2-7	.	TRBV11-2	TGTGCCAGCAGCTTAGCGCCGGGCCTAACACGGGAGCAGTACTTC	CASSLAPGLTREQYF
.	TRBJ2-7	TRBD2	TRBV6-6	TGTGCCAGCAGTTACGGCAGCGGGAGGGCCTACGAGCAGTACTTC	CASSYGSGRAYEQYF
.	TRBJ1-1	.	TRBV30	TGTGCCTGGAGTTGGCAGGGGAACACTGAAGCTTTCTTT	CAWSWQGNTEAFF
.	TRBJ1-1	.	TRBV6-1	TGTGCCAGCAGCCGTCGACCTCTTGAAGCTTTCTTT	CASSRRPLEAFF
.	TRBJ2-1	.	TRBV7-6	TGTGCCAGCAGCTTACTCCTGACAAGAGCCTACAATGAGCAGTTCTTC	CASSLLLTRAYNEQFF
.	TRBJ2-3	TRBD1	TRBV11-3	TGTGCCAGCAGCTTAAAGAGACAGGGGATGGATACGCAGTATTTT	CASSLKRQGMDTQYF
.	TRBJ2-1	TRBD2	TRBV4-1	TGCGCCAGCAGCTTCAGGGCGGGGGATAACAATGAGCAGTTCTTC	CASSFRAGDNNEQFF
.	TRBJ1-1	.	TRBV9	TGTGCCAGCAGCGCCGGGGGCCATCGGGCCACTGAAGCTTTCTTT	CASSAGGHRATEAFF
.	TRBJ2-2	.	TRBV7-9	TGTGCCAGCAGCGGCATGGGGGCGACCGGGGAGCTGTTTTTT	CASSGMGATGELFF
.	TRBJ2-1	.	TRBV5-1	TGCGCCAGCAGCTTGTCAGCGTACAATGAGCAGTTCTTC	CASSLSAYNEQFF
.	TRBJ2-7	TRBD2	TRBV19	TGTGCCAGTAATACTAGCGGTTCCTACGAGCAGTACTTC	CASNTSGSYEQYF
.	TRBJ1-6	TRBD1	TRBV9	TGTGCCAGCAGCCGACAGGGAAGTAATTCACCCCTCCACTTT	CASSRQGSNSPLHF
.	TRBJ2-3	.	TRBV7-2	TGTGCCAGCAGCTTATGGCAGTACACAGATACGCAGTATTTT	CASSLWQYTDTQYF
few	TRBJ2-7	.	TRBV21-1	TGTGCCAGCAGCGTAGACGGCGGGAGGGCCCGCGAGCAGTACTTC	CASSVDGGRAREQYF
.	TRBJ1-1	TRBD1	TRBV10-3	TGTGCCATCAGTGACCCGGGACAGGGAACTGAAGCTTTCTTT	CAISDPGQGTEAFF
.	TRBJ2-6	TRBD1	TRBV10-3	TGTGCCATCAACGGGGACAGGGGGCTCGATGGGGCCAACGTCCTGACTTTC	CAINGDRGLDGANVLTF
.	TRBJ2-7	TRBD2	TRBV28	TGTGCCAGCAGTTTAAGACTAGCGACCTACGAGCAGTACTTC	CASSLRLATYEQYF
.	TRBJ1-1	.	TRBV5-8	TGTGCCAGCAGCTTGGATATGGGACGGATGAACACTGAAGCTTTCTTT	CASSLDMGRMNTEAFF
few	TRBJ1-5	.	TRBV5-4	TGTGCCAGCAGCCTAGGACCCCTTAGCAATCAGCCCCAGCATTTT	CASSLGPLSNQPQHF
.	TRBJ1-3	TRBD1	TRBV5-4	TGTGCCAGCAGGACAGGGCCAGGCTCTGGAAACACCATATATTTT	CASRTGPGSGNTIYF
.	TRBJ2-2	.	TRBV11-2	TGTGCCAGCAGCGCGAGTCCCGGGGAGCTGTTTTTT	CASSASPGELFF
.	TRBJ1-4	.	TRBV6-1	TGTGCCAGCACCCCAAAGGATCGGAGTGAAAAACTGTTTTTT	CASTPKDRSEKLFF
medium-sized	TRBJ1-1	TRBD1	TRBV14	TGTGCCAGCAGCCACTCTGACAGGGACCCTGAAGCTTTCTTT	CASSHSDRDPEAFF
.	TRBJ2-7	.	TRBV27	TGTGCCAGCAGTTTATTCCCGACGGAGAACTACGAGCAGTACTTC	CASSLFPTENYEQYF
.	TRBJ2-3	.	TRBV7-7	TGTGCCAGCAGCCCACTCAGGGCTGCAGATACGCAGTATTTT	CASSPLRAADTQYF
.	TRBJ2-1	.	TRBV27	TGTGCCAGCAGTTTAAGCCTCAATGAGCAGTTCTTC	CASSLSLNEQFF
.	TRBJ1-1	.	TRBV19	TGTGCCAGTAGTAAGGGACACTTGAACACTGAAGCTTTCTTT	CASSKGHLNTEAFF
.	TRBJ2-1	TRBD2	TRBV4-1	TGCGCCAGCAGCCAAGTTCGAACTAGCGGACCCTACAATGAGCAGTTCTTC	CASSQVRTSGPYNEQFF
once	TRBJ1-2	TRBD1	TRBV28	TGTGCCAGCAGTCGGGACAGGGCGTTTGGCTACACCTTC	CASSRDRAFGYTF
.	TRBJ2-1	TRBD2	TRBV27	TGTGCCAGCACCCTCCTAGCGGGAGAGGTCAATGAGCAGTTCTTC	CASTLLAGEVNEQFF
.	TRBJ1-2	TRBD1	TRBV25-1	TGTGCCAGCAGCCCGGGACAGGGAACCTATGGCTACACCTTC	CASSPGQGTYGYTF
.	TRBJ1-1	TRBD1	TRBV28	TGTGCCAGCAGTTTTGGGACAGGGGTATTTAGGACTGAAGCTTTCTTT	CASSFGTGVFRTEAFF
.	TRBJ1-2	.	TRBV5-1	TGCGCCAGCAGCTTGGGTGCAAGTGGCTACACCTTC	CASSLGASGYTF
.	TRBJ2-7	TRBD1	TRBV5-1	TGCGCCAGCAGCCTGGACAGGGGCGACTCCTACGAGCAGTACTTC	CASSLDRGDSYEQYF
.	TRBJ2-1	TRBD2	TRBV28	TGTGCCAGCAGGCCGGGAGGAAAGTACAATGAGCAGTTCTTC	CASRPGGKYNEQFF
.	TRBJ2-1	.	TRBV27	TGTGCCAGCAGTTTCGGACAGTCGGGTGAGCAGTTCTTC	CASSFGQSGEQFF
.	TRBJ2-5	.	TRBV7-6	TGTGCCAGCAGCTTAGCGCTAAGGGTTGAGACCCAGTACTTC	CASSLALRVETQYF
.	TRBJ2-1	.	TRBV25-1	TGTGCCAGCAGTAGCCCTCCGGGGCTCGATTTCTTC	CASSSPPGLDFF
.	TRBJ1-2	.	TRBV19	TGTGCCAGTATGGGCCGGGACTATGGCTACACCTTC	CASMGRDYGYTF